The rows below give T cell receptor beta chains drawn from one sample of a study of cytomegalovirus exposure and HLA in healthy donors. The method was immunoSEQ multiplex PCR; TCRdb's version includes in-frame clones alone and lacks a portion of them. The sample carries under 200,000 clones, over 75% recorded once. Source material: PBMCs. These receptors came from a man in his fifties in good health and CMV-seronegative. Both conserved end residues are part of each CDR3. Each record gives: V gene, D gene, J gene, CDR3 protein. A D gene is named only where the DNA matches it firmly.

TRBV5-1	TRBD2	TRBJ2-3	CASSLAGGAGTDTQYF
TRBV30	NA	TRBJ1-6	CAWSVPPGTYLHF
TRBV7-8	TRBD1	TRBJ2-7	CASSEGTVYEQYF
TRBV7-9	TRBD1	TRBJ2-6	CASSLVTGSGANVLTF
TRBV6-5	NA	TRBJ1-2	CASSYPGDRGYTF
TRBV18	TRBD1	TRBJ1-5	CASSPGTGEQPQHF
TRBV18	TRBD1	TRBJ1-1	CASSPSTGGTEAFF
TRBV5-1	NA	TRBJ2-3	CASSLGSGGTDTQYF
TRBV7-8	NA	TRBJ1-4	CASSLGTVMATNEKLFF
TRBV7-9	NA	TRBJ2-2	CSSSSPTGMGFNTGELFF
TRBV5-6	TRBD1	TRBJ1-6	CASSARQGSSPLHF
TRBV10-1	NA	TRBJ2-7	CASSDGTFEQYF
TRBV14	NA	TRBJ1-6	CASSCEWGELAYNSPLHF
TRBV9	NA	TRBJ1-6	CASSVGSGSPLHF
TRBV7-2	NA	TRBJ1-2	CASSTDRYGYTF
TRBV6-5	TRBD2	TRBJ2-7	CASRTRGEGVYEQYF
TRBV5-6	NA	TRBJ2-5	CASSLAGAKYQETQYF
TRBV11-2	TRBD2	TRBJ2-7	CASSLDLGGGITYEQYF
TRBV9	NA	TRBJ1-1	CASSVGSGNTEAFF
TRBV7-9	TRBD1	TRBJ2-7	CASSPTRGQWNEQYF
TRBV18	TRBD2	TRBJ2-1	CASSWRSGGDNEQFF
TRBV18	TRBD2	TRBJ2-1	CASSSERTRDYNEQFF
TRBV27	TRBD1	TRBJ1-2	CASSGGTVPNYGYTF
TRBV7-2	TRBD2	TRBJ2-1	CASSPGGGFNEQFF
TRBV9	TRBD1	TRBJ1-1	CASSAGTGHTEAFF
TRBV5-1	TRBD1	TRBJ1-2	CASSPDRTGNGHTF
TRBV30	NA	TRBJ1-6	CAWAVVENSPLHF
TRBV2	NA	TRBJ1-1	CASTLTGTNTEAFF
TRBV7-2	NA	TRBJ2-3	CASSVRRVRTDTQYF
TRBV14	NA	TRBJ1-1	CASSQELGGTKAFF
TRBV18	TRBD1	TRBJ1-6	CASSPDRDGSPLHF
TRBV4-3	NA	TRBJ1-6	CASSQENRASYNSPLHF
TRBV29-1	TRBD1	TRBJ1-2	CSVGDSEYGYTF